These 18 T cell receptor beta chains were all obtained from the same sample, sequenced in a study of shared clonotypes between healthy human individuals. Generated by immunoSEQ multiplex PCR, the TCRdb table keeps only in-frame clones and is missing some. This table has hundreds of thousands of clones, more than 95% appearing once. Naive CD8 populations comprised CD45RO-negative cells positively selected for CCR7, excluding terminally differentiated effector memory CD45RA+ cells. Sequencing input: naive CD8+ T cells sorted from blood. Every receptor here comes from a man under 40 in good health.

The rearrangement joins TRBV12-5 to TRBJ1-1, with no clear D. CDR1 is LGHNT and CDR2 is FRNRAP in the germline V gene. The CDR3 sequence is 15 residues long. V shed 7 bases and J shed 6 bases, with 21 bases lying between them. The CDR3 bases are TGTGCTAGTGCGTTGGACCGGGTGGCAGTCGCTGAAGCTTTCTTT. Protein sequence: CASALDRVAVAEAFF.

The rearrangement links TRBV11-2 to TRBJ2-1, with a tentative D call TRBD1 (8 bases). V gave up 5 bases and J gave up 10 bases, with 21 bases separating them. CDR3 size: 15 residues. Germline CDR1 SGHAT, CDR2 FQNNGV. The CDR3 DNA sequence: TGTGCCAGCAGCCACGGACAGGGTAGGCGGGAGGAGCAGTTCTTC. Translation: CASSHGQGRREEQFF. The full variable domain, its missing parts supplied by reference TRBV11-2 and TRBJ2-1, is EAGVAQSPRYKIIEKRQSVAFWCNPISGHATLYWYQQILGQGPKLLIQFQNNGVVDDSQLPKDRFSAERLKGVDSTLKIQPAKLEDSAVYLCASSHGQGRREEQFFGPGTRLTVL.

This chain links TRBV27 with TRBJ2-3; the D is unclear. V was clipped by 10 bases and J by 0 bases, with 5 bases between them. The CDR3 is 11 residues long. Germline V gives CDR1 MNHEY, CDR2 SMNVEV (reference sequence). The CDR3 here is CATLSTDTQYF. The CDR3 DNA is TGTGCCACCCTTAGCACAGATACGCAGTATTTT.

The rearrangement joins TRBV27 to TRBJ2-3, with TRBD1 identical over 8 bases. Looked up from germline, CDR1 is MNHEY and CDR2 is SMNVEV (reference sequence). This CDR3 spans 14 amino acids. V lost 5 bases, J lost 3 bases, and 4 bases stayed unmatched. CDR3 region: CASSRRGLTDTQYF. The CDR3 region has the DNA TGTGCCAGCAGTCGCAGGGGGCTGACAGATACGCAGTATTTT.

J is TRBJ2-7 and V is TRBV7-9, with D unclear. Germline CDR1 and CDR2: SEHNR and FQNEAQ (reference sequence). The ends were cut back, 5 bases at V and 5 bases at J, with 10 bases in the middle. The CDR3 consists of 12 residues. The CDR3 bases are TGTGCCAGCAGCCCGAATCTGGACGAGCAGTACTTC. As protein: CASSPNLDEQYF.

The V gene is TRBV5-1, the J gene TRBJ2-1; D not certain. In germline, CDR1 is SGHRS, CDR2 YFSETQ. Trimming shortened V by 1 base and J by 0 bases, and 5 bases separated the two germline ends. CDR3 length equals 14 residues. CDR3 nucleotide sequence: TGCGCCAGCAGCTTGATGAGCTCCTACAATGAGCAGTTCTTC. Protein: CASSLMSSYNEQFF.

The CDR3 is CATAPGPTSGPYNEQFF. CDR3 nucleotides: TGTGCCACCGCGCCCGGACCAACTAGCGGGCCTTACAATGAGCAGTTCTTC. The chain has TRBV2 and TRBJ2-1; 9 bases map to TRBD2. The CDR3 is 17 amino acids. Germline loops: CDR1 SNHLY, CDR2 FYNNEI. The J segment lost 4 bases and the V segment lost 10 bases, leaving 17 bases of the junction unmatched.

V gene TRBV7-9 combines with J gene TRBJ2-1; D is perhaps TRBD1 (5 bases). The CDR3 extends over 15 amino acids. V was pared by 3 bases and J by 1 base, with 10 bases between. The germline CDR1 and CDR2 sequences are SEHNR and FQNEAQ (reference sequence). CDR3 region: CASSLGPGSYNEQFF. CDR3 DNA sequence: TGTGCCAGCAGCTTGGGCCCAGGGTCCTACAATGAGCAGTTCTTC.

The J gene is TRBJ2-1, the V gene TRBV29-1, with 10 bases that match TRBD1. V lost 4 bases to trimming and J lost 3 bases; unmatched junction nucleotides: 9. The length of the CDR3 is 16 residues. CDR1 is SQVTM and CDR2 is ANQGSEA in the germline V gene. CDR3: CSVGRLRTGGYNEQFF. CDR3 bases: TGCAGCGTTGGGAGACTAAGGACAGGGGGCTACAATGAGCAGTTCTTC.

CDR3 sequence (DNA): TGTGCCAGCAGCTTAGGGGGGAACGAGCAGTACTTC. The encoded protein is CASSLGGNEQYF. J is TRBJ2-7 and V is TRBV11-2; possibly TRBD1 or TRBD2 for D (5 bases each). The V gene's germline CDR1 is SGHAT and CDR2 FQNNGV. V lost 1 base to trimming and J lost 5 bases, with 6 bases between them. The CDR3 contains 12 residues. The full variable domain, with the rest looked up from reference TRBV11-2 and TRBJ2-7, is EAGVAQSPRYKIIEKRQSVAFWCNPISGHATLYWYQQILGQGPKLLIQFQNNGVVDDSQLPKDRFSAERLKGVDSTLKIQPAKLEDSAVYLCASSLGGNEQYFGPGTRLTVT.

This chain uses TRBV6-5 with TRBJ2-7, with D possibly matching TRBD2 (5 bases). This CDR3 is built from 13 residues. Germline CDR1 MNHEY, CDR2 SVGAGI. V shed 2 bases and J shed 4 bases, with 9 bases lying between them. The CDR3 sequence: CASSYEGDYEQYF. CDR3 coding DNA: TGTGCCAGCAGTTACGAGGGAGATTACGAGCAGTACTTC.

The rearrangement uses TRBV7-2 and TRBJ2-1, with D unresolved. The CDR3 sequence is 13 residues long. Germline CDR1 and CDR2: SGHTA and FQGNSA. Trimming took 2 bases from V and 9 from J, leaving 11 bases between them. CDR3 loop: CASSLLVFGEQFF. In DNA form, the CDR3 reads TGTGCCAGCAGCTTACTAGTTTTTGGTGAGCAGTTCTTC. The full variable domain, completed using reference TRBV7-2 and TRBJ2-1, is GAGVSQSPSNKVTEKGKDVELRCDPISGHTALYWYRQSLGQGLEFLIYFQGNSAPDKSGLPSDRFSAERTGGSVSTLTIQRTQQEDSAVYLCASSLLVFGEQFFGPGTRLTVL.

V usage is TRBV18 and J usage is TRBJ1-1; 7 bases match TRBD1. This CDR3 has 17 residues. Looked up from germline, CDR1 is KGHSH and CDR2 is LQKENI. With 2 bases clipped from V and 1 base from J, the junction kept 10 bases outside the gene matches. CDR3 DNA sequence: TGTGCCAGCTCACCAAGCCTTATTGGGACAGCGAACACTGAAGCTTTCTTT. Residues: CASSPSLIGTANTEAFF. Looking up the rest from reference TRBV18 and TRBJ1-1 gives the full variable domain: NAGVMQNPRHLVRRRGQEARLRCSPMKGHSHVYWYRQLPEEGLKFMVYLQKENIIDESGMPKERFSAEFPKEGPSILRIQQVVRGDSAAYFCASSPSLIGTANTEAFFGQGTRLTVV.

The rearrangement links TRBV7-8 to TRBJ2-1; 7 bases are shared with TRBD1. Per germline, CDR1 SGHVS and CDR2 FQNEAQ. The trim removed 5 bases at V and 6 bases at J, leaving 7 bases unmatched. The CDR3 is 14 residues long. The CDR3 sequence: CASSTQWTGNEQFF. The CDR3 DNA sequence: TGTGCCAGCAGCACACAATGGACAGGCAATGAGCAGTTCTTC.

With regard to this clone: Other DNA sequences in this specimen translate into the identical CDR3. The chain joins TRBV29-1 to TRBJ2-7, with 12 bases aligning to TRBD2. Unmatched junction bases numbered 2, after V lost 4 bases and J lost 1 base. Germline lookup yields CDR1 SQVTM and CDR2 ANQGSEA. The CDR3 contains 14 residues. The CDR3 here is CSVVGLAGSYEQYF. As DNA, the CDR3 is TGCAGCGTTGTCGGACTAGCGGGGTCCTACGAGCAGTACTTC.

This clone came up once. The chain couples TRBV7-9 to TRBJ2-7, with D unclear. V lost 3 bases and J 2 bases, leaving 11 bases between the germline ends. CDR1 SEHNR and CDR2 FQNEAQ come from the germline V gene (reference sequence). The length of the CDR3 is 14 residues. The CDR3, as DNA: TGTGCCAGCAGCTTCTTGAACGGAGCCTACGAGCAGTACTTC. This encodes CASSFLNGAYEQYF.

This chain joins TRBV9 and TRBJ2-7; possible D gene TRBD1, 6 bases. Trimming pared 8 bases from V and 5 bases from J, leaving 11 bases between. This CDR3 has 11 amino acids. Germline loops: CDR1 SGDLS, CDR2 YYNGEE. CDR3 sequence: CASGQRDEQYF. DNA of the CDR3: TGTGCCAGTGGACAGAGGGACGAGCAGTACTTC.

The V call is TRBV14, the J call TRBJ2-3, with D hard to call. V lost 0 bases, J lost 0 bases, and 10 bases lay in between. This CDR3 is 16 amino acids long. Germline V gene data show CDR1 as SGHDN and CDR2 as FVKESK. The CDR3 coding sequence is TGTGCCAGCAGCCAAGATTTGAGAGAGAGCACAGATACGCAGTATTTT. This encodes CASSQDLRESTDTQYF.